This T cell receptor beta chain was captured in a study of blood T cell repertoires in COVID-19. In germline, CDR1 is ENHRY, CDR2 SYGVKD. V was clipped by 10 bases and J by 7 bases; unmatched bases: 14. The CDR3 loop spans 15 amino acids. The repertoire was sequenced with immunoSEQ multiplex PCR; TCRdb's copy has only in-frame clones and lacks some. In the table there are fewer than 120,000 clones, more than 75% of which are singletons. The chain carries TRBV10-3 and TRBJ2-1, with TRBD2 identical over 9 bases. Sequencing used peripheral blood. The clonotype was recovered from a woman in her fifties or sixties with acute or convalescent COVID-19. CDR3: CATTSGDHPRNEQFF. The CDR3 DNA reads as TGTGCCACGACTAGCGGAGACCACCCCCGGAATGAGCAGTTCTTC.